A single sample is the source of the 23 T cell receptor beta chains below, sequenced in a study of T cell repertoires in cytomegalovirus infection. What these receptors recognize is not known. Via MiXCR, TCRdb re-called the reads, giving one row per CDR3 protein. Of nearly 700,000 distinct CDR3 sequences in the sample, around 35% were seen once. The sequences come from cultured PBMCs, collected from culture after CMV antigen stimulation. The source of these receptors is a human donor in good health (CMV status not recorded). Some clones in this sample may be carry-over from other donors' samples.

The table lists this clonotype with a few counts. This sequence joins TRBV20-1 and TRBJ1-2; TRBD1 might be the D (6 bases). Trimming removed 6 bases from V and 6 bases from J, with 17 bases in between. Per germline, CDR1 DFQATT and CDR2 SNEGSKA (reference sequence). This CDR3 contains 13 residues. CDR3 coding DNA: TGCAGTGCCTTGCCGGGGGGCGTCGATGGCTACACCTTC. It yields the protein CSALPGGVDGYTF.

This clonotype showed up just a few times. The chain joins TRBV5-6 to TRBJ2-1; 8 bases align to TRBD2. Germline V gives CDR1 SGHDT, CDR2 YYEEEE. The CDR3 is made up of 14 amino acids. The V segment lost 4 bases and the J segment 8 bases; nucleotides outside the gene matches: 8. The DNA for the CDR3 is TGTGCCAGCAGCCCGGGAGCGGGGGTCCATGAGCAGTTCTTC. It translates to CASSPGAGVHEQFF.

The chain has TRBV7-6 and TRBJ2-1; 11 bases fit TRBD2. The CDR3 is 19 residues long. After removal of 3 bases from V and 10 bases from J, the junction contained 20 bases not matched to a gene. The germline gives CDR1 SGHVS, CDR2 FNYEAQ. The CDR3 loop is CASSFVSTRLAGLRGEQFF. Written as DNA, the CDR3 is TGTGCCAGCAGCTTCGTATCCACTAGACTAGCGGGGTTAAGAGGAGAGCAGTTCTTC. The full variable domain, completed using reference TRBV7-6 and TRBJ2-1, is GAGVSQSPRYKVTKRGQDVALRCDPISGHVSLYWYRQALGQGPEFLTYFNYEAQQDKSGLPNDRFSAERPEGSISTLTIQRTEQRDSAMYRCASSFVSTRLAGLRGEQFFGPGTRLTVL.

The chain employs TRBV20-1 and TRBJ2-3; weak D call: TRBD1 (5 bases). In germline, CDR1 is DFQATT, CDR2 SNEGSKA (reference sequence). The CDR3 runs 15 residues. V lost 5 bases, J lost 3 bases, and 18 bases lay in between. The CDR3 DNA reads TGCAGTGCTGGGGATAAATCAAGGGGAACAGATACGCAGTATTTT. Its protein product is CSAGDKSRGTDTQYF.

The rearrangement uses TRBV12-3 or TRBV12-4 and TRBJ1-2, with D unclear. CDR3 length: 12 amino acids. The V end was cut by 6 bases, the J end by 5 bases, with 10 bases between. Here the CDR3 reads CASSHRQYGYTF. CDR3 sequence (DNA): TGTGCCAGCAGCCACCGACAATATGGCTACACCTTC.

The CDR3 DNA reads as TGTGCCAGCAGTTTGCCAGGCCCAGGGGAAAAACTGTTTTTT. Translated: CASSLPGPGEKLFF. The V call is TRBV27, the J call TRBJ1-4; D perhaps matches TRBD1 (5 bases). CDR1 and CDR2 (germline): MNHEY, SMNVEV (reference sequence). The CDR3 consists of 14 residues. The ends were cut back, 3 bases at V and 8 bases at J, with 13 bases in the middle.

The V call is TRBV6-1, the J call TRBJ2-7; D gene uncertain. Trimming cost V 3 bases and J 0 bases, with 15 bases left between them. The CDR3 covers 16 residues. Germline V gene lookup returns CDR1 MNHNS and CDR2 SASEGT. Written as DNA, the CDR3 is TGTGCCAGCAGTGACCCGACCCTACGCCTCTCCTACGAGCAGTACTTC. Its protein product is CASSDPTLRLSYEQYF.

This clonotype came up a few times. This CDR3 is CASSPPGREVEQYF. The CDR3 DNA sequence: TGTGCCAGCAGCCCGCCCGGGCGGGAGGTCGAGCAGTACTTC. V is TRBV7-9 and J is TRBJ2-7; TRBD2 matches at 8 bases. From germline, CDR1 is SEHNR and CDR2 FQNEAQ (reference sequence). V lost 5 bases and J lost 6; bases outside the gene matches: 9. This CDR3 spans 14 amino acids.

J is TRBJ1-1 and V is TRBV9; possible D gene TRBD1, 5 bases. The CDR3 loop spans 15 amino acids. Germline V gives CDR1 SGDLS, CDR2 YYNGEE. V was trimmed by 2 bases and J by 1 base, leaving 12 bases between them. The CDR3 DNA follows: TGTGCCAGCAGCGTTGGGGCAGCCAAGAACACTGAAGCTTTCTTT. Protein product: CASSVGAAKNTEAFF.

The genes are TRBV6-6 and TRBJ2-1, with a possible D match to TRBD2 (5 bases). This CDR3 spans 13 amino acids. Germline V gene sequence: CDR1 MNHNY, CDR2 SVGAGI (reference sequence). V was clipped by 10 bases and J by 6 bases, with 16 bases between them. CDR3 nucleotides: TGTGCCACCACACGGGGTTTACTCAATGAGCAGTTCTTC. Its protein product is CATTRGLLNEQFF.

This clonotype was observed a handful of times. The chain joins TRBV7-2 to TRBJ2-1; TRBD2 aligns across 9 bases. Germline CDR1 SGHTA, CDR2 FQGNSA. J gave up 9 bases and V 8 bases, and 11 bases lay outside the gene matches. The CDR3 is made up of 14 amino acids. CDR3 protein: CASRVASGIGEQFF. CDR3 DNA: TGTGCCAGCCGCGTGGCTAGCGGGATAGGTGAGCAGTTCTTC.

This clonotype has just a few counts. The chain recombines TRBV2 with TRBJ1-1, with D maybe TRBD1 (5 bases). Trimming left V 4 bases short and J 1 base short, with 10 bases between. This CDR3 region has 14 residues. The germline gives CDR1 SNHLY, CDR2 FYNNEI. CDR3 loop: CASSVEGPNTEAFF. The CDR3 DNA reads TGTGCCAGCAGTGTGGAGGGGCCGAACACTGAAGCTTTCTTT.

The sample holds a few counts of this clonotype. V gene TRBV7-9 combines with J gene TRBJ1-1, with D possibly being TRBD1 (6 bases). Germline loops: CDR1 SEHNR, CDR2 FQNEAQ (reference sequence). The CDR3 has 15 residues. Trimming pared 5 bases from V and 0 bases from J, leaving 13 bases between. Written as DNA, the CDR3 is TGTGCCAGCAGCCCCCGGACAGCCTTGAACACTGAAGCTTTCTTT. Translating it yields CASSPRTALNTEAFF. Full variable domain (missing parts from reference TRBV7-9 and TRBJ1-1): DTGVSQNPRHKITKRGQNVTFRCDPISEHNRLYWYRQTLGQGPEFLTYFQNEAQLEKSRLLSDRFSAERPKGSFSTLEIQRTEQGDSAMYLCASSPRTALNTEAFFGQGTRLTVV.

This clonotype was detected only a few times. V gene TRBV2 combines with J gene TRBJ2-3; D ambiguous. This CDR3 has 12 residues. Germline CDR1 SNHLY, CDR2 FYNNEI. V was clipped by 5 bases and J by 9 bases, with 12 bases between them. The CDR3 DNA follows: TGTGCCAGCAGTCCCCCTGGTATGACGCAGTATTTT. Its protein is CASSPPGMTQYF.

The J gene is TRBJ2-3, the V gene TRBV4-3; D is possibly TRBD1 (6 bases). Germline assignment: CDR1 LGHNA and CDR2 YSLEER. The V gene lost 1 base and the J gene lost 7 bases, with 18 bases spanning the gap. This CDR3 is built from 16 residues. The CDR3 DNA sequence: TGCGCCAGCAGCCAAGGTTCGACAGGCGCGAGACATACGCAGTATTTT. This translates into CASSQGSTGARHTQYF.

The genes are TRBV18 and TRBJ2-1, with D uncertain. Per germline, CDR1 KGHSH and CDR2 LQKENI. CDR3 size: 13 residues. V was clipped by 3 bases and J by 6 bases, with 9 bases between them. The CDR3 DNA is TGTGCCAGCTCACCCTCTGGTCCCAATGAGCAGTTCTTC. Protein: CASSPSGPNEQFF.

There are many counts of this clonotype. The V and J genes are TRBV7-2 and TRBJ2-7, with 11 positions matching TRBD2. V lost 1 base and J lost 3; bases outside the gene matches: 8. The germline V gene encodes CDR1 SGHTA and CDR2 FQGNSA. The CDR3 sequence is 17 residues long. The CDR3 is CASSLEVGTSGGYEQYF. CDR3 coding DNA: TGTGCCAGCAGCTTAGAGGTGGGGACTAGCGGTGGCTACGAGCAGTACTTC. Filled out from reference TRBV7-2 and TRBJ2-7, the complete variable domain reads GAGVSQSPSNKVTEKGKDVELRCDPISGHTALYWYRQSLGQGLEFLIYFQGNSAPDKSGLPSDRFSAERTGGSVSTLTIQRTQQEDSAVYLCASSLEVGTSGGYEQYFGPGTRLTVT.

This CDR3 reads CASEASGSTYEQYF. The CDR3 DNA sequence: TGTGCCAGCGAAGCTAGCGGATCAACCTACGAGCAGTACTTC. This sequence joins TRBV2 and TRBJ2-7; TRBD2 matches 7 bases. The germline gives CDR1 SNHLY, CDR2 FYNNEI. The J segment lost 2 bases and the V segment lost 8 bases, leaving 9 bases of the junction unmatched. CDR3 length: 14 amino acids.

The chain carries TRBV28 and TRBJ2-1; TRBD2 agrees at 8 bases. Germline V gene lookup returns CDR1 MDHEN and CDR2 SYDVKM. The CDR3 covers 15 residues. Trimming at V came to 7 bases and at J to 9 bases, leaving 14 bases not matched to a gene. The CDR3 DNA is TGTGCCAGCAATTCGGGGGGGCCGAGAGGGGGTGAGCAGTTCTTC. Its protein product is CASNSGGPRGGEQFF.

This clonotype was seen ten or more times. The rearrangement uses TRBV12-3 or TRBV12-4 and TRBJ1-5; 9 bases fit TRBD1. The length of the CDR3 is 15 residues. The junction had 11 bases not matched to a gene; V was cut back by 6 bases and J by 8 bases. In DNA form, the CDR3 reads TGTGCCAGCAGCCGATACCGGGACAGGGACGAGCCCCAGCATTTT. Protein product: CASSRYRDRDEPQHF.

The sample holds a few counts of this clonotype. The chain has TRBV12-3 or TRBV12-4 and TRBJ2-1; 8 bases align to TRBD2. With 4 bases clipped from V and 4 bases from J, the junction kept 9 bases outside the gene matches. There are 16 residues in the CDR3. The CDR3 DNA reads TGTGCCAGCAGTTCTCCACAGCGGGGGTGGTACAATGAGCAGTTCTTC. Protein product: CASSSPQRGWYNEQFF.

CDR3 protein: CASSLGLSGYSPLHF. For the CDR3, the DNA is TGTGCCAGCAGTTTGGGCCTTTCAGGCTACTCACCCCTCCACTTT. The V gene is TRBV12-3 or TRBV12-4, the J gene TRBJ1-6; D gene unclear. The V and J ends lost 3 bases and 10 bases respectively, with 16 bases between them. The CDR3 spans 15 residues.

The chain couples TRBV2 to TRBJ1-4; tentative D call: TRBD1 (6 bases). The CDR3 consists of 14 residues. The germline CDR1 and CDR2 sequences are SNHLY and FYNNEI. V was trimmed by 6 bases and J by 7 bases, leaving 15 bases between them. CDR3 residues: CASRVSQGFEKLFF. CDR3 DNA sequence: TGTGCCAGCAGGGTTTCGCAGGGGTTTGAAAAACTGTTTTTT.